Included here is one TCR beta chain sequence, with context. Which antigen it targets is not known. Base qualities are not at hand, and no much larger clone is one base apart. According to the germline V gene (reference sequence), CDR1 reads LNHNV and CDR2 reads YYDKDF. Relative to germline, V is 2 bases shorter and J is 2 bases shorter, with 18 bases between their ends. From the cysteine through the phenylalanine, the CDR3 covers 17 amino acids. This entry keeps only the CDR3 DNA: 51 bases, framed from base 1. This specimen belongs to a study of cytomegalovirus exposure and HLA in healthy donors (dated by TCRdb to 2016 to 2017). Looking at the study overall: The 650 to 750 repertoires of the first cohort and the roughly 120 validation repertoires were produced on the same platform, according to a later analysis. Besides the first cohort of approximately 670 subjects, a separate validation cohort made up of roughly 120 different subjects was used. The study was designed to test whether signatures of past pathogen exposure could be identified by cataloging public T cell receptors. To predict cytomegalovirus infection status, the study brought together high-throughput TCR immunosequencing, statistical association of individual TCRs with disease status, and machine learning. General conclusions and limits of the study: According to the authors, the approach could potentially be generalized to other disease states and immunological phenotypes. While some public TCRs were present in many individuals, most TCR sequences turned up only very rarely across donors. In vitro tests confirmed that a few of the cytomegalovirus-associated TCR beta chains recognize cytomegalovirus antigens. The study listed 150 to 200 TCR beta chains as associated with cytomegalovirus. The validation cohort had no HLA typing available for a later analysis, so co-occurrence within that cohort was assessed over all 120 or so repertoires. In both the original and validation cohorts, the classifier was reported to diagnose cytomegalovirus status with high specificity and sensitivity. A later analysis found that TCRs clustered in the first cohort also tended to co-occur in the 120 validation repertoires, with 94% of cluster scores above 0.

Library prep was done by the immunoSEQ multiplex PCR assay. In the source study's methods: A statistical classification framework was built for diagnosing cytomegalovirus status from the catalog of TCR beta chain sequences. Imported from immuneACCESS, the table was reduced by TCRdb to in-frame sequences with V and J called. These copies leave out some clones; in studies compared against another copy, an unresolved V gene accounts for under half, and the cause of the remainder is not known. That table furnishes V, J and clone size, whereas the DNA furnished D and trimming. The sample table contains 65,000 to 80,000 clones; only one count was recorded for 94% of them. Clones ranked in the top ten supply about 3.3% of the sample. The donors were included in the validation cohort of some 110 subjects, a group kept apart from the roughly 700-subject first cohort.

This chain joins TRBV15 to TRBJ2-5, with a tentative D gene TRBD1 over 9 matching bases. Sequenced: PBMCs. This TCR was sampled from a woman between 18 and 30 years old in good health and CMV-seropositive. The DNA is as follows: TGTGCCACCAGCAGACCATTAGCGGGACAGGGACAAGAGACCCAGTACTTC. The translation is CATSRPLAGQGQETQYF.